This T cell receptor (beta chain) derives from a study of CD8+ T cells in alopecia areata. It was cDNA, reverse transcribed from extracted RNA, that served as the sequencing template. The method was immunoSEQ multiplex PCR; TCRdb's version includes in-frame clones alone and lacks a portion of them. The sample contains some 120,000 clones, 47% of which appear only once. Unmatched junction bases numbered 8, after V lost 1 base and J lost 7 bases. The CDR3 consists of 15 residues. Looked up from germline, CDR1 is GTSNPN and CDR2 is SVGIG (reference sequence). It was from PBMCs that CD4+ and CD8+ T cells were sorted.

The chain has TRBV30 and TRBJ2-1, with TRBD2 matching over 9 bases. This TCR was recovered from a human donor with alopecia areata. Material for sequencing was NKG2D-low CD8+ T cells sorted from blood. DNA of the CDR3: TGTGCCTGGAGTGAAGGGGCTAGCGGGACTAATGAGCAGTTCTTC. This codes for CAWSEGASGTNEQFF. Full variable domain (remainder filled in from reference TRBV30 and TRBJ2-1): SQTIHQWPATLVQPVGSPLSLECTVEGTSNPNLYWYRQAAGRGLQLLFYSVGIGQISSEVPQNLSASRPQDRQFILSSKKLLLSDSGFYLCAWSEGASGTNEQFFGPGTRLTVL.